These T cell receptor beta chains were read from a single sample in a study of T cell responses to AZD1222 COVID-19 vaccine. Assay: immunoSEQ multiplex PCR; the TCRdb copy retains only in-frame clones and omits some. This sample has 160,000 or so clones, with 91% found just once. This specimen consisted of peripheral blood, obtained on day 0 of AZD1222 vaccination. All receptors come from an adult in good health. Both conserved end residues are part of each CDR3. A D gene is named only where the DNA matches it firmly. Clone size is shown for a subset of rows, as once, few, many or a class of expanded clone.

-,TRBV25-1,TRBJ2-5,11,-,TGTGCCAGCACCCGGGGGGAGACCCAGTACTTC,CASTRGETQYF
-,TRBV28,TRBJ2-4,14,-,TGTGCCAGCAGTACTAGGGGTCTGGAAAACATTCAGTACTTC,CASSTRGLENIQYF
few,TRBV18,TRBJ1-4,16,-,TGTGCCAGCTCACCTCAACCGGGCCCTGTGAATGAAAAACTGTTTTTT,CASSPQPGPVNEKLFF
-,TRBV18,TRBJ1-1,14,TRBD1,TGTGCCAGCTCACCCTTGACAGGGGACACTGAAGCTTTCTTT,CASSPLTGDTEAFF
-,TRBV28,TRBJ1-6,16,-,TGTGCCAGCAGTCAGCTGCAGGGGACCTATAATTCACCCCTCCACTTT,CASSQLQGTYNSPLHF
-,TRBV28,TRBJ1-2,14,TRBD1,TGTGCCAGCTCCTTGGGACAGATAGTCTATGGCTACACCTTC,CASSLGQIVYGYTF
-,TRBV21-1,TRBJ2-3,17,-,TGTGCCAGCAGCTCCCCGAGAGGGACAGGGGACACAGATACGCAGTATTTT,CASSSPRGTGDTDTQYF
-,TRBV5-4,TRBJ2-2,16,-,TGTGCCAGCAGCTTGTCCCGGAAAGCGAACACCGGGGAGCTGTTTTTT,CASSLSRKANTGELFF
-,TRBV15,TRBJ2-5,15,-,TGTGCCACCAGCAGAGTTGGAGCGGCCCAAGAGACCCAGTACTTC,CATSRVGAAQETQYF
-,TRBV7-3,TRBJ2-6,13,-,TGTGCCAGCAGCTTGACAGGGGCCAACGTCCTGACTTTC,CASSLTGANVLTF
-,TRBV19,TRBJ1-3,16,-,TGTGCCAGTAGTATCGGGTCAGCACCGACTGGAAACACCATATATTTT,CASSIGSAPTGNTIYF
-,TRBV24-1,TRBJ1-4,12,-,TGTGCCACCAGTGACCTTTGGGAAAAACTGTTTTTT,CATSDLWEKLFF
-,TRBV2,TRBJ1-4,14,-,TGTGCCACCAAGGGGCAGGGGCAAAATGAAAAACTGTTTTTT,CATKGQGQNEKLFF
-,TRBV6-5,TRBJ2-3,14,-,TGTGCCAGCCTCACTATAAAAAACACAGATACGCAGTATTTT,CASLTIKNTDTQYF
-,TRBV30,TRBJ1-2,11,-,TGTGCCTGGGCCGGGTTCTATGGCTACACCTTC,CAWAGFYGYTF
-,TRBV4-3,TRBJ1-1,14,-,TGCGCCAGCAGCCAAGTCAGGGCTTCCACTGAAGCTTTCTTT,CASSQVRASTEAFF
-,TRBV20-1,TRBJ1-1,11,-,TGCAGTGTTTTGATAAACACTGAAGCTTTCTTT,CSVLINTEAFF
-,TRBV10-3,TRBJ2-7,12,-,TGTGCCACCTCCCAGGGGAGGGACGAGCAGTACTTC,CATSQGRDEQYF
-,TRBV29-1,TRBJ2-5,15,TRBD1,TGCAGCGTTGAACCTTCGGGCAGGGGGCGAGAGACCCAGTACTTC,CSVEPSGRGRETQYF
-,TRBV24-1,TRBJ1-3,15,-,TGTGCCACCAGTGACCTTCGGGGGAGTAAGGACACCATATATTTT,CATSDLRGSKDTIYF
-,TRBV28,TRBJ1-6,13,-,TGTGCCAGCAGTTTCAGTTCTAATTCACCCCTCCACTTT,CASSFSSNSPLHF
-,TRBV5-6,TRBJ1-2,14,-,TGTGCCAGCAGCTTGGATGCCAGTTCATATGGCTACACCTTC,CASSLDASSYGYTF
-,TRBV7-3,TRBJ1-1,14,-,TGTGCCAGCAGCCAAGGGAACATGAACACTGAAGCTTTCTTT,CASSQGNMNTEAFF
-,TRBV27,TRBJ2-7,13,-,TGTGCCAGCAGTCGGGACACCCAACGCGAGCAGTACTTC,CASSRDTQREQYF
-,TRBV5-4,TRBJ1-2,13,TRBD1,TGTGCCAGCAGCTGGGACAGGGACTATGGCTACACCTTC,CASSWDRDYGYTF
-,TRBV25-1,TRBJ1-5,15,TRBD1,TGTGCCAGCAGTGAAAATGCAGGGGGCAGTCAGCCCCAGCATTTT,CASSENAGGSQPQHF
-,TRBV12-3/TRBV12-4,TRBJ2-3,13,-,TGTGCCAGCACCCCATTGAGGGGAGATACGCAGTATTTT,CASTPLRGDTQYF
-,TRBV11-3,TRBJ1-3,13,-,TGTGCCAGCACCTACAGCGCTGGAAACACCATATATTTT,CASTYSAGNTIYF
-,TRBV5-1,TRBJ1-1,16,-,TGCGCCAGCAGCTTGGCTGTTGCCTCTCGGGGTACTGAAGCTTTCTTT,CASSLAVASRGTEAFF
few,TRBV7-9,TRBJ1-1,12,-,TGTGCCAGCAGCCAGAGGACCACTGAAGCTTTCTTT,CASSQRTTEAFF
-,TRBV7-2,TRBJ1-1,16,TRBD1,TGTGCCAGCATCCGGGACAGGGGTCTGGGGGGGCCTGAAGCTTTCTTT,CASIRDRGLGGPEAFF